One and the same sample provided the 22 T cell receptor beta chains below, sequenced in a study of OX40 agonist ivuxolimab in advanced cancers. Only in-frame clones appear in the TCRdb table, and some are missing; sequencing was by immunoSEQ multiplex PCR. Here the sample spans 60,000 to 70,000 clones, over 75% being singletons. This material consisted of CD4+ or CD8+ T cells sorted from blood, taken in a trial of the OX40 agonist ivuxolimab. The source is an adult with an advanced solid tumor such as melanoma, head and neck, liver or kidney cancer.

The chain joins TRBV5-1 to TRBJ2-1, with D tentatively TRBD1 or TRBD2 (5 bases each). From germline, CDR1 is SGHRS and CDR2 YFSETQ. The V and J ends lost 0 bases and 3 bases respectively, with 19 bases between them. CDR3 length: 18 residues. This CDR3 reads CASSLVTPGSGGYNEQFF. The CDR3 nucleotides are TGCGCCAGCAGCTTGGTGACCCCGGGCTCTGGGGGCTACAATGAGCAGTTCTTC.

The chain joins TRBV5-1 to TRBJ1-1; D may be TRBD1 (5 bases). CDR3 length: 16 residues. CDR1 is SGHRS and CDR2 is YFSETQ in the germline V gene. Trimming pared 2 bases from V and 1 base from J, leaving 15 bases between. The CDR3 bases are TGCGCCAGCAGCTTCGCTCCGGGACGGAGGAACACTGAAGCTTTCTTT. Amino acids: CASSFAPGRRNTEAFF.

The V and J genes are TRBV19 and TRBJ2-3; D call uncertain. Trimming removed 5 bases at V and 1 base at J, with 10 bases between. The length of the CDR3 is 14 residues. CDR1 LNHDA and CDR2 SQIVND come from the germline V gene (reference sequence). The DNA of the CDR3 is TGTGCCAGTAGTTCCCGAAGCGGCACAGATACGCAGTATTTT. Translation: CASSSRSGTDTQYF. The full variable domain, in which reference TRBV19 and TRBJ2-3 provide the parts outside the CDR3, is DGGITQSPKYLFRKEGQNVTLSCEQNLNHDAMYWYRQDPGQGLRLIYYSQIVNDFQKGDIAEGYSVSREKKESFPLTVTSAQKNPTAFYLCASSSRSGTDTQYFGPGTRLTVL.

The chain combines TRBV27 with TRBJ2-2; 9 bases agree with TRBD2. The ends lost 5 bases at V and 4 bases at J; junction bases unmatched: 5. CDR3 length: 15 amino acids. CDR1 and CDR2 from the germline V gene are MNHEY and SMNVEV (reference sequence). The CDR3: CASSRAGGGTGELFF. The CDR3 DNA reads as TGTGCCAGCAGTAGAGCGGGAGGCGGCACCGGGGAGCTGTTTTTT.

In its sample, this clone was seen a few times. The chain recombines TRBV7-9 with TRBJ2-3; TRBD2 agrees at 7 bases. The CDR3 is made up of 16 amino acids. CDR1 is SEHNR, CDR2 FQNEAQ, per germline (reference sequence). The V and J ends lost 5 bases and 2 bases, in that order; junction bases with no gene match: 10. CDR3 protein: CASSPRGDLSTDTQYF. The CDR3 DNA sequence: TGTGCCAGCAGCCCACGGGGGGATTTATCCACAGATACGCAGTATTTT.

V is TRBV6-1 and J is TRBJ1-1; D is undetermined. Germline-derived CDR1 and CDR2 are MNHNS and SASEGT. The CDR3 spans 13 residues. V lost 2 bases to trimming and J lost 4 bases, with 8 bases between them. CDR3 nucleotides: TGTGCCAGCAGTGAATCTGGGCTCACTGAAGCTTTCTTT. It codes for CASSESGLTEAFF.

The rearrangement links TRBV11-2 to TRBJ2-2; maybe TRBD2 (6 bases). V lost 2 bases to trimming and J lost 2 bases, with 12 bases between them. The CDR3 contains 16 residues. CDR1 and CDR2 (germline): SGHAT, FQNNGV. The CDR3 sequence is CASSLQAGPNTGELFF. CDR3 nucleotides: TGTGCCAGCAGCTTACAGGCGGGACCTAACACCGGGGAGCTGTTTTTT.

The rearrangement links TRBV9 to TRBJ2-1; 7 nucleotides match TRBD2. Trimming at V came to 4 bases and at J to 3 bases, leaving 7 bases not matched to a gene. Germline V gene sequence: CDR1 SGDLS, CDR2 YYNGEE. The CDR3 has 15 residues. The CDR3: CASSWEGRYYNEQFF. The CDR3 DNA reads TGTGCCAGCAGCTGGGAGGGACGGTACTACAATGAGCAGTTCTTC.

The chain carries TRBV4-1 and TRBJ1-3, with no clear D. The length of the CDR3 is 15 residues. Trimming stripped 6 bases from V and 2 bases from J, with 14 bases between. Germline-derived CDR1 and CDR2 are MGHRA and YSYEKL. The DNA for the CDR3 is TGCGCCAGCAGTCTCCGGGAGGGAGCTGGAAACACCATATATTTT. It encodes CASSLREGAGNTIYF.

This rearrangement joins TRBV6-5 to TRBJ1-6; D is unresolved. V lost 2 bases to trimming and J lost 7 bases, with 12 bases between them. The length of the CDR3 is 15 residues. Per the germline V gene, CDR1 is MNHEY and CDR2 is SVGAGI. CDR3 sequence: CASSYEVLGNSPLHF. The CDR3 DNA sequence: TGTGCCAGCAGTTACGAGGTATTGGGAAATTCACCCCTCCACTTT.

The chain links TRBV25-1 to TRBJ1-2; the match to TRBD1 covers 8 bases. The CDR3 extends over 15 amino acids. Germline V lookup: CDR1 MGHDK, CDR2 SYGVNS. V shed 4 bases, J shed 4 bases, and the junction held 8 bases outside the gene matches. The CDR3 loop is CASSGLGQGVYGYTF. CDR3 nucleotide sequence: TGTGCCAGCAGTGGACTTGGACAGGGAGTCTATGGCTACACCTTC.

The chain has TRBV29-1 and TRBJ2-5; D not certain. V was clipped by 3 bases and J by 5 bases, with 7 bases between them. The V gene's germline CDR1 is SQVTM and CDR2 ANQGSEA. The CDR3 has 11 residues. The CDR3 nucleotides read TGCAGCGTTGACCCGGTGGAGACCCAGTACTTC. Translation: CSVDPVETQYF.

This chain connects TRBV5-4 to TRBJ2-1, with D possibly called TRBD1 or TRBD2 (5 bases each). This CDR3 has 14 residues. CDR1 is SGHNT and CDR2 is YYREEE in the germline V gene (reference sequence). Trimming shortened V by 0 bases and J by 7 bases, and 11 bases separated the two germline ends. CDR3 sequence (DNA): TGTGCCAGCAGCTTGGTGGGACCGAGAAATGAGCAGTTCTTC. Translating gives CASSLVGPRNEQFF.

The rearrangement links TRBV7-9 to TRBJ1-1, with 7 nucleotides matching TRBD1. Germline trimming cut 5 bases from V and 10 bases from J; bases unmatched to any gene: 16. The CDR3 length is 15 residues. CDR1 is SEHNR, CDR2 FQNEAQ, per germline (reference sequence). CDR3 protein: CASSKLGRTGKGAFF. The CDR3 coding sequence is TGTGCCAGCAGCAAATTAGGGCGGACAGGTAAAGGAGCTTTCTTT.

V gene TRBV27 combines with J gene TRBJ2-5; 7 bases agree with TRBD1. This CDR3 has 14 amino acids. J was trimmed by 3 bases and V by 1 base; bases with no gene match: 2. CDR1 MNHEY and CDR2 SMNVEV come from the germline V gene (reference sequence). The CDR3 protein is CASSLLGQKETQYF. CDR3 nucleotides: TGTGCCAGCAGTTTATTGGGACAGAAAGAGACCCAGTACTTC.

The chain joins TRBV18 to TRBJ1-2; TRBD1 is a possible D gene (5 bases). Trimming shortened V by 3 bases and J by 4 bases, and 15 bases separated the two germline ends. The length of the CDR3 is 15 residues. Germline loops: CDR1 KGHSH, CDR2 LQKENI. CDR3 nucleotides: TGTGCCAGCTCACCGAACCAGGGCGGGGGCTATGGCTACACCTTC. Translation: CASSPNQGGGYGYTF.

This chain joins TRBV28 and TRBJ1-4; D unresolved. Germline loops: CDR1 MDHEN, CDR2 SYDVKM. The V end lost 1 base, the J end lost 7 bases, and 7 bases lay between the germline ends. The length of the CDR3 is 13 residues. The CDR3 sequence: CASSLFSFEKLFF. CDR3 DNA: TGTGCCAGCAGTTTATTTAGTTTTGAAAAACTGTTTTTT.

The chain recombines TRBV7-2 with TRBJ2-1, with a possible D match to TRBD1 (6 bases). The CDR3 sequence is 15 residues long. Germline loops: CDR1 SGHTA, CDR2 FQGNSA. V lost 3 bases, J lost 6 bases, and 15 bases lay in between. The CDR3 sequence is CASSFPRTALNEQFF. In DNA form, the CDR3 reads TGTGCCAGCAGCTTCCCAAGGACAGCACTCAATGAGCAGTTCTTC.

The CDR3 loop is CASSPRGGEVVFF. The CDR3 DNA is TGTGCCAGTAGTCCTCGAGGAGGGGAGGTAGTGTTTTTT. The chain uses TRBV19 and TRBJ1-4; a possible D gene is TRBD1 (5 bases). Germline CDR1 reads LNHDA; CDR2 reads SQIVND (reference sequence). There are 13 residues in the CDR3. The V end was cut by 5 bases, the J end by 15 bases, with 19 bases between.

This clone was picked up a small number of times. The V and J genes are TRBV7-9 and TRBJ1-6; D is unresolved. With 6 bases removed from V and 5 bases from J, the gap between germline ends came to 8 bases. Looked up from germline, CDR1 is SEHNR and CDR2 is FQNEAQ (reference sequence). The CDR3 extends over 13 amino acids. The CDR3 sequence: CASSRPNNSPLHF. CDR3 DNA: TGTGCCAGCAGTCGGCCTAATAATTCACCCCTCCACTTT. Together with reference TRBV7-9 and TRBJ1-6, the CDR3 gives the full variable domain: DTGVSQNPRHKITKRGQNVTFRCDPISEHNRLYWYRQTLGQGPEFLTYFQNEAQLEKSRLLSDRFSAERPKGSFSTLEIQRTEQGDSAMYLCASSRPNNSPLHFGNGTRLTVT.

CDR3 sequence reads: CSVEDGTGGYTF. The CDR3 region has the DNA TGCAGCGTTGAAGACGGGACGGGTGGCTACACCTTC. This chain links TRBV29-1 with TRBJ1-2; D is possibly TRBD1 (5 bases). Trimming left V 0 bases short and J 7 bases short, with 9 bases between. Germline V gene data show CDR1 as SQVTM and CDR2 as ANQGSEA. The CDR3 consists of 12 residues. The entire variable domain, with the rest obtained from reference TRBV29-1 and TRBJ1-2, is as follows: SAVISQKPSRDICQRGTSLTIQCQVDSQVTMMFWYRQQPGQSLTLIATANQGSEATYESGFVIDKFPISRPNLTFSTLTVSNMSPEDSSIYLCSVEDGTGGYTFGSGTRLTVV.

This clone came up a few times. The chain is built from TRBV2 and TRBJ2-7; D is uncertain. CDR1 and CDR2 (germline): SNHLY, FYNNEI. Trimming pared 3 bases from V and 2 bases from J, leaving 5 bases between. CDR3 length: 12 amino acids. CDR3 DNA: TGTGCCAGCAGTGACAGTACCTACGAGCAGTACGTC. It encodes CASSDSTYEQYV.